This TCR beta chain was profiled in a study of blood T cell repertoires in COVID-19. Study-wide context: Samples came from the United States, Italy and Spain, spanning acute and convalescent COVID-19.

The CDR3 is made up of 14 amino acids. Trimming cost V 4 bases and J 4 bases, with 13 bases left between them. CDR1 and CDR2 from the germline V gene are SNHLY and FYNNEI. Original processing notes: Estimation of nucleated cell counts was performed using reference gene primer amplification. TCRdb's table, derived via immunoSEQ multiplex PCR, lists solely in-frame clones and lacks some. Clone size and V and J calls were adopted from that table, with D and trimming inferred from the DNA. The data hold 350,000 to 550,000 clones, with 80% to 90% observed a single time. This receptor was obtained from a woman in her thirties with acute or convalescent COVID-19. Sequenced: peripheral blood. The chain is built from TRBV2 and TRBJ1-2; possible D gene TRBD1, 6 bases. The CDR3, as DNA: TGTGCCAGCAGTGGGGACACTTCTCGCTATGGCTACACCTTC. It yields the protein CASSGDTSRYGYTF. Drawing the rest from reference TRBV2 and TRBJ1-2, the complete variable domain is EPEVTQTPSHQVTQMGQEVILRCVPISNHLYFYWYRQILGQKVEFLVSFYNNEISEKSEIFDDQFSVERPDGSNFTLKIRSTKLEDSAMYFCASSGDTSRYGYTFGSGTRLTVV.